Sequencing of this T cell receptor beta chain was carried out in a study of Ad26.COV2.S vaccination and SARS-CoV-2 variants. This clone was observed once. Within the sample, other DNA sequences also encode this same CDR3. The CDR3 runs to 11 residues. Trimming cost V 3 bases and J 3 bases, with 5 bases left between them. Per the germline V gene, CDR1 is DFQATT and CDR2 is SNEGSKA (reference sequence). TCRdb keeps only in-frame clones here, not all; method: immunoSEQ multiplex PCR. The table records about 440,000 clones, 90% of them present only once. Treatment here: 15 to 20 received Ad26.COV2.S at low or high dose, single or two shots; about five received placebo; per-sample allocation not given. Samples analyzed were those drawn on day 63 after the first vaccine or placebo injection.

The rearrangement links TRBV20-1 to TRBJ2-5; D is possibly TRBD1 or TRBD2 (5 bases each). This receptor was obtained from a person between 18 and 59 years old who received the Ad26.COV2.S COVID-19 vaccine or a placebo. This sample comprised peripheral blood, obtained in a trial of Ad26.COV2.S vaccine versus placebo. In DNA, the CDR3 is TGCAGTGCTAGGGGGGAAGAGACCCAGTACTTC. It encodes CSARGEETQYF.